Included here is one T cell receptor (beta chain) sequence, with context. The record originates from a study of T cell repertoires in cytomegalovirus infection. TCRdb redid the calling of the reads with MiXCR, one entry per CDR3 protein. The table lists 310,000 or so distinct CDR3 sequences, roughly 9.3% of them singletons. Germline V gene sequence: CDR1 MDHEN, CDR2 SYDVKM. The CDR3 consists of 15 residues. Trimming stripped 3 bases from V and 4 bases from J, with 15 bases between. Sequenced material: PBMCs. The clonotype was recovered from a human donor in good health (CMV status not recorded). Some clones in this sample may be carry-over from other donors' samples. This chain joins TRBV28 and TRBJ2-5; D is possibly TRBD2 (7 bases). This CDR3 is CASSLRGPVRETQYF. CDR3 coding DNA: TGTGCCAGCAGTTTGCGGGGGCCCGTCCGAGAGACCCAGTACTTC.